The sequence of this T cell receptor (beta chain) was determined in a study of cytomegalovirus exposure and HLA in healthy donors. As for the study in general: Some 200 million T cells yielded some 100 million unique TCR beta sequences, as an earlier analysis found. Points from the study as a whole: It was reported that the classifier diagnosed cytomegalovirus status with high specificity and sensitivity in both the original and validation cohorts.

Concerning this clone itself: Its antigen is not known.

Primers included in the PCR were 60 Vbeta and 13 Jbeta primers. In the authors' workflow: Unique TCR beta chains numbered approximately 80 million in a later analysis, with about 11 million shared. Profiling relied on immunoSEQ multiplex PCR, and the TCRdb table lists in-frame clones only, not all of them. The V and J calls and clone size are taken from that table; D and trimming were inferred from the DNA. This table has about 200,000 clones, approximately 83% appearing once. Trimming shortened V by 0 bases and J by 1 base, and 8 bases separated the two germline ends. Germline-derived CDR1 and CDR2 are LGHNA and YNFKEQ. This CDR3 has 15 residues.

The receptor comes from a boy under 10 years old in good health and CMV-seronegative. Sequencing was done on a sample of PBMCs. The chain carries TRBV4-2 and TRBJ2-3, with D possibly matching TRBD1 (6 bases). The CDR3 loop is CASSQEYRGTDTQYF. The CDR3 nucleotides are TGTGCCAGCAGCCAAGAGTACAGGGGCACAGATACGCAGTATTTT.